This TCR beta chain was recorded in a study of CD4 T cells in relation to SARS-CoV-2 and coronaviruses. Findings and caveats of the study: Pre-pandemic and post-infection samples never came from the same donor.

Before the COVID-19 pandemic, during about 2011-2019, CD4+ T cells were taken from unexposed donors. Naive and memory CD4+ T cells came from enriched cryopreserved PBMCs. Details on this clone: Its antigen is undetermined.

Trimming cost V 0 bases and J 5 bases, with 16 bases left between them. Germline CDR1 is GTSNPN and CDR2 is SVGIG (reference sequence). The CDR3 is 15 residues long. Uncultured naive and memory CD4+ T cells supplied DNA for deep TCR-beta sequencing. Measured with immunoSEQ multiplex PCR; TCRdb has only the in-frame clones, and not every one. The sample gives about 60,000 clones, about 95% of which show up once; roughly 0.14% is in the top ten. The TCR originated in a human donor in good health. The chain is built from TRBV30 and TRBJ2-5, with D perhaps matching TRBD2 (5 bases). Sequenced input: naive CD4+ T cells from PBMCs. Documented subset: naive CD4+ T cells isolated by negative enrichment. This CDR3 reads CAWSVMVGRGETQYF. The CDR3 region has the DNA TGTGCCTGGAGTGTAATGGTGGGCCGCGGGGAGACCCAGTACTTC.